This T cell receptor beta chain was recovered during a study of T cell responses to AZD1222 COVID-19 vaccine. TCRdb's table, derived via immunoSEQ multiplex PCR, lists solely in-frame clones and lacks some. Here the sample spans over 110,000 clones, around 90% being singletons. J lost 0 bases, V lost 2 bases, and 8 bases had no gene match. The CDR3 runs 17 residues. CDR1 is SGHRS, CDR2 YFSETQ, per germline. The sequence derives from an adult in good health. This specimen was peripheral blood, taken on day 0 of AZD1222 vaccination. The rearrangement links TRBV5-1 to TRBJ2-1; 7 bases line up with TRBD2. DNA of the CDR3: TGCGCCAGCAGCTTAAGCCCTGGCGGGAGCTCCTACAATGAGCAGTTCTTC. It specifies CASSLSPGGSSYNEQFF.